This TCR beta chain was identified during a study of T cell changes during pregnancy in multiple sclerosis. CDR3 length: 16 amino acids. CDR1 and CDR2 (germline): SGDLS, YYNGEE. Trimming removed 2 bases from V and 4 bases from J; junction bases left unmatched: 9. The data were produced by immunoSEQ multiplex PCR, yet TCRdb's version contains in-frame clones alone and is incomplete. The profile shows some 69,000 clones, about 90% of them singletons. This TCR came from a female donor in good health, enrolled as a control in a pregnancy study. The specimen comprised peripheral blood, sampled in the second trimester of pregnancy. The rearrangement uses TRBV9 and TRBJ1-2; TRBD1 matches 9 bases. CDR3 protein: CASSVSGTGYLYGYTF. In DNA form, the CDR3 reads TGTGCCAGCAGCGTCTCCGGGACAGGGTACCTCTATGGCTACACCTTC.